This TCR beta chain was found in a study of blood T cells in healthy people across ages. Trimming stripped 6 bases from V and 5 bases from J, with 13 bases between. This CDR3 contains 13 residues. Study findings and constraints: Researchers said unsorted PBMCs prevented a conclusive naive versus antigen-experienced comparison. A roughly linear fall in TCR beta diversity per million T cells was seen with increasing age.

Using a J-beta primer mix together with a sample-barcoded 5' primer, a second PCR was run for roughly 6 to 11 cycles. There were at least 2.5 million CDR3-containing paired-end reads obtained from each sample. Via MiXCR, TCRdb re-called the 5' RACE reads, giving one row per CDR3 protein. The sample consists of 600,000 or so distinct CDR3 sequences, around 48% of them appearing once. Isolated PBMCs totaled at least 6 million in each sample. Comment on this clonotype: Its antigen is as yet unknown.

This receptor was obtained from a man of 80 years or more in good health. The sequenced sample consisted of blood. This chain joins TRBV12-3 or TRBV12-4 and TRBJ1-2, with D unresolved. The CDR3 here is CASRPSGPYGYTF. CDR3 coding DNA: TGTGCCAGCAGACCATCTGGACCTTATGGCTACACCTTC.